Reported below is one T cell receptor (beta chain). What it recognizes is unknown. The germline gives CDR1 SGHDT, CDR2 YYEEEE. The CDR3 is 16 amino acids. The trim removed 0 bases at V and 0 bases at J, leaving 2 bases unmatched. The sample is drawn from a study of shared clonotypes between healthy human individuals. Libraries were prepared by immunoSEQ multiplex PCR; TCRdb keeps only in-frame clonotypes and omits some of them. Counted here are nearly 1 million clones, approximately 76% occurring once; the ten biggest clones make up over 1.3%. Study-level findings and limits: Among several donors, approximately 5% of naive CD4 clonotypes were found in common.

The TCR sequence derives from a man younger than 30 in good health. What was sequenced was memory CD4+ T cells sorted from blood. Indicated subset: CD45RA-negative fraction. V is TRBV5-6 and J is TRBJ2-2, with 7 bases identical to TRBD1. The CDR3 coding sequence is TGTGCCAGCAGCTTGGGGGACAGACCGAACACCGGGGAGCTGTTTTTT. It codes for CASSLGDRPNTGELFF.